This TCR beta chain was identified in a study of cytomegalovirus exposure and HLA in healthy donors. Study information: The use of the same platform for the 95 to 150 validation repertoires and the 600 to 700 first-cohort repertoires was reported by a later analysis. Study-wide points: According to a subsequent analysis, TCR clusters from the first cohort were inclined to appear together in the 110 or so validation repertoires. The classifier, whose performance was assessed in both the original and validation cohorts, reportedly diagnosed cytomegalovirus status with high specificity and sensitivity.

A note on this clone: Its matching antigen is unknown.

Generated by immunoSEQ multiplex PCR, the TCRdb table keeps only in-frame clones and is missing some. The sample yields approximately 180,000 clones, around 87% seen once. The CDR3 is made up of 14 amino acids. V lost 5 bases to trimming and J lost 8 bases; unmatched junction nucleotides: 6. Germline V gene data show CDR1 as SGHVS and CDR2 as FNYEAQ. This TCR was sampled from a woman aged 25 to 39 in good health and CMV-seronegative. The material sequenced was PBMCs. V gene TRBV7-6 combines with J gene TRBJ1-4; 9 nucleotides line up with TRBD1. CDR3 bases: TGTGCCAGCAGCATAGACAGGGGGGGAGAAAAACTGTTTTTT. This sequence encodes CASSIDRGGEKLFF.